This T cell receptor beta chain was recovered during a study of shared clonotypes between healthy human individuals. Study-level findings and limits: Rarefaction gave evidence that sorted-subset sequencing remained incomplete despite large depth. Clonotypes which were not shared had lower generation probabilities than clonotypes that all four donors shared.

Notes on this clone: Its antigen is undetermined.

In the original workflow: Because ImmunoSEQ provided only junction sequences with no quality scores, the filtering differed. Sequencing used immunoSEQ multiplex PCR; TCRdb keeps in-frame clones, though not all of them. The V and J calls and clone size were taken over from that table, and D and trimming were inferred from the DNA. The sample contains around 1,000,000 clones, around three quarters of which appear only once. The V and J ends lost 3 bases and 0 bases respectively, with 6 bases between them. Germline V CDR1 and CDR2: LNHNV, YYDKDF (reference sequence). This CDR3 is built from 14 residues.

V usage is TRBV15 and J usage is TRBJ1-5, with D hard to call. This TCR was recovered from a man younger than 35 in good health. Some clones in this sample may be carry-over from other donors' samples. The sequenced sample consisted of memory CD4+ T cells from PBMCs. Regarding subset: CD45RA-negative fraction. The CDR3 region has the DNA TGTGCCACCAGCAGGGCAGTTAGCAATCAGCCCCAGCATTTT. Protein sequence: CATSRAVSNQPQHF.